This T cell receptor beta chain appears in the sequencing data of a study of OX40 agonist ivuxolimab in advanced cancers. TCRdb's table, derived via immunoSEQ multiplex PCR, lists solely in-frame clones and lacks some. The sample gives 60,000 or so clones, 70% to 90% of which show up once; roughly 0.9% is in the top ten. Findings and caveats of the study: Expanded clones were, on average, more numerous among CD8+ T cells than CD4+.

This CDR3 region has 18 residues. Germline trimming cut 0 bases from V and 1 base from J; bases unmatched to any gene: 9. Germline CDR1 is SGHNT and CDR2 is YYREEE (reference sequence). A history of autoimmune disease or systemic immunosuppression excluded patients. This clone has just one count. What it recognizes is unknown. This clonotype was sampled from an adult with an advanced solid tumor such as melanoma, head and neck, liver or kidney cancer. The sample in question was CD4+ or CD8+ T cells sorted from blood, obtained in a trial of the OX40 agonist ivuxolimab. The rearrangement uses TRBV5-4 and TRBJ2-5; 10 bases are shared with TRBD2. The CDR3 region is CASSLAPRASGGQETQYF. The CDR3 DNA follows: TGTGCCAGCAGCTTGGCCCCCCGGGCTAGCGGGGGCCAAGAGACCCAGTACTTC. Together with reference TRBV5-4 and TRBJ2-5, the CDR3 gives the full variable domain: ETGVTQSPTHLIKTRGQQVTLRCSSQSGHNTVSWYQQALGQGPQFIFQYYREEENGRGNFPPRFSGLQFPNYSSELNVNALELDDSALYLCASSLAPRASGGQETQYFGPGTRLLVL.